Below are 14 T cell receptor beta chains sequenced from a single sample in a study of blood T cell repertoires in COVID-19 (dated by TCRdb to 2018 to 2021). Library construction relied on the immunoSEQ multiplex PCR assay. The immuneACCESS repertoire file appears here via TCRdb, limited to in-frame rearrangements. These files lack a portion of the clones; in checked studies, under half of the deficit traces to unresolved V genes, and the cause of the others is not known. Present in this sample are around 160,000 clones, approximately 80% of which were seen just once. Approximately 2.7% of the sample comes from the top ten. The sample consisted of peripheral blood. The receptor set was obtained from a woman aged 40-49 years with active or convalescent COVID-19.

This chain connects TRBV12-3 or TRBV12-4 to TRBJ1-2; D not certain. CDR3 length: 12 residues. V was clipped by 3 bases and J by 2 bases, with 4 bases between them. The CDR3 DNA reads as TGTGCCAGCAGTTTGGGCAACTATGGCTACACCTTC. Its protein product is CASSLGNYGYTF.

The chain combines TRBV11-2 with TRBJ1-2; 7 positions match TRBD1. V was pared by 1 base and J by 8 bases, with 1 base of the junction left unmatched. CDR1 SGHAT and CDR2 FQNNGV come from the germline V gene. The CDR3 is 12 residues long. The CDR3 DNA reads TGTGCCAGCAGCTTAGGGACAGGAGGCTACACCTTC. It specifies CASSLGTGGYTF.

This clone was counted between two and nine times. The V call is TRBV11-2, the J call TRBJ1-2; the D is unclear. With 4 bases removed from V and 8 bases from J, the gap between germline ends came to 17 bases. Per germline, CDR1 SGHAT and CDR2 FQNNGV. The CDR3 runs to 14 residues. The CDR3 DNA is TGTGCCAGCAGCTCCCGAGCGGCCCGAGGGGGCTACACCTTC. Its translation is CASSSRAARGGYTF.

This clone came up a few times. The chain recombines TRBV9 with TRBJ1-2, with D perhaps TRBD1 (5 bases). The CDR3 is 16 amino acids. Germline V gene data show CDR1 as SGDLS and CDR2 as YYNGEE. The germline V and J ends were trimmed by 4 bases and 2 bases, with 18 bases remaining between them. The CDR3 is CASSSGGRGSNYGYTF. Written as DNA, the CDR3 is TGTGCCAGCAGCTCCGGAGGGAGGGGATCGAACTATGGCTACACCTTC. The whole variable domain, filled in from reference TRBV9 and TRBJ1-2, reads DSGVTQTPKHLITATGQRVTLRCSPRSGDLSVYWYQQSLDQGLQFLIQYYNGEERAKGNILERFSAQQFPDLHSELNLSSLELGDSALYFCASSSGGRGSNYGYTFGSGTRLTVV.

The chain recombines TRBV6-5 with TRBJ1-6, with D perhaps TRBD1 (6 bases). This CDR3 is 14 amino acids long. V shed 8 bases and J shed 4 bases, with 12 bases lying between them. CDR1 and CDR2 (germline): MNHEY, SVGAGI. As DNA, the CDR3 is TGTGCCAGCCGAGTCAGGGGTTATAATTCACCCCTCCACTTT. Amino acids: CASRVRGYNSPLHF.

This chain joins TRBV7-9 and TRBJ2-5; 9 bases map to TRBD2. Trimming cost V 2 bases and J 5 bases; bases outside gene matches: 6. The CDR3 has 15 amino acids. The germline V gene encodes CDR1 SEHNR and CDR2 FQNEAQ (reference sequence). The CDR3 protein is CASSLIMAGGETQYF. The CDR3 DNA reads as TGTGCCAGCAGCTTAATTATGGCGGGAGGGGAGACCCAGTACTTC. Full variable domain (outside the CDR3, taken from reference TRBV7-9 and TRBJ2-5): DTGVSQNPRHKITKRGQNVTFRCDPISEHNRLYWYRQTLGQGPEFLTYFQNEAQLEKSRLLSDRFSAERPKGSFSTLEIQRTEQGDSAMYLCASSLIMAGGETQYFGPGTRLLVL.

The gene calls are TRBV19 and TRBJ1-2, with 7 bases that match TRBD1. This CDR3 has 15 amino acids. Germline CDR1 LNHDA, CDR2 SQIVND (reference sequence). V dropped 1 base and J dropped 4; count of bases not matched to a gene: 6. This CDR3 reads CASSIAPTGTYGYTF. The CDR3, as DNA: TGTGCCAGTAGTATAGCCCCGACAGGGACCTATGGCTACACCTTC.

The chain has TRBV28 and TRBJ1-1, with unresolved D. Germline lookup yields CDR1 MDHEN and CDR2 SYDVKM. V was shortened by 5 bases and J by 2 bases, with 15 bases between the two germline ends. The CDR3 runs to 15 residues. CDR3 sequence: CASSASGIGNTEAFF. The CDR3 DNA sequence: TGTGCCAGCAGTGCATCGGGAATTGGCAACACTGAAGCTTTCTTT.

V is TRBV15 and J is TRBJ2-3, with 8 bases aligning to TRBD2. Unmatched junction bases numbered 11, after V lost 2 bases and J lost 1 base. The germline gives CDR1 LNHNV, CDR2 YYDKDF (reference sequence). CDR3 length equals 18 residues. In nucleotides, the CDR3 is TGTGCCACCAGCAGATGGGCGGGAGGAAGGGGCGGCACAGATACGCAGTATTTT. Translated, it gives CATSRWAGGRGGTDTQYF.

This clone came up a few times. This sequence joins TRBV19 and TRBJ2-1, with 9 bases that match TRBD2. The CDR3 sequence is 21 residues long. The J segment lost 0 bases and the V segment lost 1 base, leaving 16 bases of the junction unmatched. Germline-derived CDR1 and CDR2 are LNHDA and SQIVND (reference sequence). The CDR3 is CASSIGPRGLAGGPSYNEQFF. CDR3 sequence (DNA): TGTGCCAGTAGTATAGGCCCCAGGGGCTTGGCGGGGGGGCCCTCCTACAATGAGCAGTTCTTC.

This chain uses TRBV2 with TRBJ1-2; D gene unclear. Deletions cut 3 bases from V and 7 bases from J, with 12 bases between. Germline V CDR1 and CDR2: SNHLY, FYNNEI. This CDR3 region has 13 residues. The CDR3 spells CASSEGGRRGYTF. DNA of the CDR3: TGTGCCAGCAGTGAGGGAGGGCGGCGTGGCTACACCTTC.

This rearrangement joins TRBV7-2 to TRBJ1-2; 10 bases agree with TRBD1. The CDR3 is made up of 15 amino acids. CDR1 is SGHTA, CDR2 FQGNSA, per germline. J was trimmed by 1 base and V by 7 bases; bases with no gene match: 6. CDR3 bases: TGTGCCAGCAAAATGGGACAGGGGATTAACTATGGCTACACCTTC. It yields the protein CASKMGQGINYGYTF.

This clone was found once. The chain recombines TRBV28 with TRBJ2-7, with D perhaps matching TRBD1 (5 bases). This CDR3 spans 14 amino acids. Per the germline V gene, CDR1 is MDHEN and CDR2 is SYDVKM. Trimming stripped 3 bases from V and 3 bases from J, with 12 bases between. The chain's CDR3 is CASSLAGMYYEQYF. In DNA, the CDR3 is TGTGCCAGCAGTTTGGCAGGGATGTACTACGAGCAGTACTTC.

This sequence joins TRBV5-4 and TRBJ2-5, with a tentative D call TRBD2 (7 bases). CDR3 length equals 15 residues. Germline lookup yields CDR1 SGHNT and CDR2 YYREEE (reference sequence). V was clipped by 4 bases and J by 4 bases, with 17 bases between them. CDR3: CASSPNLGGGETQYF. The CDR3 DNA sequence: TGTGCCAGCAGCCCTAATTTGGGAGGGGGAGAGACCCAGTACTTC.